The source of this T cell receptor (beta chain) is a study of T cell responses to AZD1222 COVID-19 vaccine listed by TCRdb under 2021. Regarding the research as a whole: AZD1222 recipients whose second dose came at about 4 weeks and those whose second dose came at about 12 weeks were combined into one group, since spike-specific TCR depth and breadth did not differ between the two schedules. A total of 230 to 250 trial participants underwent TCR sequencing, of whom some 210 received two doses of AZD1222 and 26 received two doses of the MenACWY control vaccine. Trial participants were enrolled by age into subgroups of 18-55, 56-69 and 70-plus years, and around 150, 28 and 57 TCR-sequenced participants, respectively, were included in these subgroups.

The CDR3 regions of human TCRbeta chains were analyzed by immunosequencing. The paper's processing steps were these. Repertoire TCRs were matched against a reference library of SARS-CoV-2-specific TCRs generated with the MIRA antigen-specificity platform. Breadth was defined as the fraction of unique TCRs that were SARS-CoV-2-associated. Depth was defined as the fraction of total T cells that were SARS-CoV-2-associated. Using the MIRA data, each spike-specific TCR was assigned both to the spike region to which the TCR was reactive and to a CD4 or CD8 class. Log10-transformed breadth and depth values were compared by one-way ANOVA with Sidak's multiple comparisons tests. The table comes from immuneACCESS by way of TCRdb, which keeps in-frame sequences with V and J called. Part of the clones is missing from these tables; in studies checked, under half for an unresolved V gene and the rest for unknown reasons. V and J calls and clone size are given by that table; D and trimming were obtained from the DNA. The sample data list 160,000 or so clones, and 85% to 90% of these were observed just once. In total, the top ten clones hold around 6% of the sample.

Worth noting for this clone: Its cognate antigen has yet to be identified. Base quality data are lacking; no much larger clone is found one base away.

Explained via the paper, the time point label denotes: baseline before first vaccination. Vaccinee samples came from UK trials COV001 and COV002, including a single-blind randomized controlled phase 2/3 trial of AZD1222 (ChAdOx1 nCoV-19) in healthy adults. For TCRbeta chain sequencing, PBMC samples from trial participants were taken at day 0 and at day 28 after the second dose. Sequences LGHNA (CDR1) and YSLEER (CDR2) are obtained from the germline V gene. Its CDR3 holds 21 amino acids, cysteine through phenylalanine. Only the CDR3 region is kept as DNA, spanning 63 bases read in frame from base 1. Relative to germline, V is 0 bases shorter and J is 2 bases shorter, with 28 bases between their ends. Points the paper makes about the study in general: Vaccine-associated CD4 TCRs spanned the whole spike protein, with dominant responses in regions 160-218 and 743-854. In the small 56-69-year group, the increase in depth fell short of significance, most likely because of low power. Because no day 14 peak-response samples were available, the repertoires could be characterized only after the peak T cell response. Only five to seven AZD1222 recipients were SARS-CoV-2 seropositive at baseline, limiting conclusions about previously exposed vaccinees. Participants were mostly white British, with more females than males. The authors suggested clonal diversity may have been underestimated. Reportedly, close to half of the unique spike-specific TCRs recognized epitopes lying outside the regions that are mutated in the B.1.351 and B.1.1.7 variants. Spike-specific TCR breadth and depth rose significantly after two AZD1222 doses compared with day 0 and with MenACWY recipients.

The sequence is built from TRBV4-3 and TRBJ1-2; the D region possibly corresponds to TRBD1 (6 bases align). Sequencing used peripheral blood, obtained on day 0 of AZD1222 vaccination. This clonotype was sampled from an adult in good health. At the DNA level, the sequence is TGCGCCAGCAGCCAAGAAAGGTCTATACCTTGGGGACAACTATTAAACTATGGCTACACCTTC. It is translated as CASSQERSIPWGQLLNYGYTF.